These T cell receptor beta chains were read from a single sample in a study of OX40 agonist ivuxolimab in advanced cancers. Method: immunoSEQ multiplex PCR; TCRdb's copy keeps in-frame clones and lacks some. The repertoire has tens of thousands of clones, 79% of them found once; the top ten carry roughly 11%. The source material was CD4+ or CD8+ T cells sorted from blood, sampled in a trial of the OX40 agonist ivuxolimab. The receptors stem from an adult with an advanced solid tumor such as melanoma, head and neck, liver or kidney cancer. Each CDR3 is given with its conserved first and last residue. The D gene is left open where the match is weak. Size is omitted from some rows. Given values are once, few, many or a class for expanded clones.

cdr3_aa: CASSEGVRVGYEQYF; cdr3_nt: TGTGCCAGCAGTGAAGGGGTCAGGGTAGGTTACGAGCAGTACTTC; v_call: TRBV6-1; j_call: TRBJ2-7; clone_size: NA; d_call: NA
cdr3_aa: CASSISLAAYNEQFF; cdr3_nt: TGTGCCAGTAGTATCTCACTAGCAGCCTACAATGAGCAGTTCTTC; v_call: TRBV19; j_call: TRBJ2-1; clone_size: NA; d_call: NA
cdr3_aa: CASSPAGTSGLKTQYF; cdr3_nt: TGTGCCAGCAGCCCTGCCGGGACTAGCGGACTAAAGACCCAGTACTTC; v_call: TRBV7-2; j_call: TRBJ2-5; clone_size: NA; d_call: TRBD2
cdr3_aa: CASSYGGRTLGYEQYF; cdr3_nt: TGTGCCAGCAGTTACGGAGGACGGACATTGGGCTACGAGCAGTACTTC; v_call: TRBV6-5; j_call: TRBJ2-7; clone_size: once; d_call: NA
cdr3_aa: CASSQEDSYGYTF; cdr3_nt: TGCGCCAGCAGCCAAGAAGATAGCTATGGCTACACCTTC; v_call: TRBV4-1; j_call: TRBJ1-2; clone_size: NA; d_call: NA
cdr3_aa: CASSPPGTSGGFQYF; cdr3_nt: TGTGCCAGCAGTCCACCCGGGACTAGCGGGGGATTTCAGTACTTC; v_call: TRBV28; j_call: TRBJ2-7; clone_size: NA; d_call: TRBD2
cdr3_aa: CASSEWEGLAGTGELFF; cdr3_nt: TGTGCCAGCAGTGAATGGGAGGGACTAGCGGGAACCGGGGAGCTGTTTTTT; v_call: TRBV2; j_call: TRBJ2-2; clone_size: once; d_call: TRBD2
cdr3_aa: CASSFTGAPGDTQYF; cdr3_nt: TGCGCCAGCAGCTTTACAGGGGCCCCAGGGGATACGCAGTATTTT; v_call: TRBV5-1; j_call: TRBJ2-3; clone_size: NA; d_call: TRBD1
cdr3_aa: CASSLTAGWNEQFF; cdr3_nt: TGTGCCAGCAGCTTAACCGCAGGCTGGAATGAGCAGTTCTTC; v_call: TRBV7-3; j_call: TRBJ2-1; clone_size: NA; d_call: NA
cdr3_aa: CASSLSAGGSYEQYF; cdr3_nt: TGTGCCAGCAGTTTAAGCGCAGGGGGCTCCTACGAGCAGTACTTC; v_call: TRBV27; j_call: TRBJ2-7; clone_size: NA; d_call: TRBD1
cdr3_aa: CASTSLGYGYTF; cdr3_nt: TGTGCCAGTACATCGCTGGGCTATGGCTACACCTTC; v_call: TRBV19; j_call: TRBJ1-2; clone_size: NA; d_call: NA
cdr3_aa: CASSISPGQGRGATNEKLFF; cdr3_nt: TGTGCCAGTAGTATCTCGCCGGGACAGGGTAGAGGGGCAACTAATGAAAAACTGTTTTTT; v_call: TRBV19; j_call: TRBJ1-4; clone_size: once; d_call: TRBD1
cdr3_aa: CASSFSGTGGAEQYF; cdr3_nt: TGTGCCAGCAGTTTCTCCGGGACAGGGGGCGCCGAGCAGTACTTC; v_call: TRBV6-5; j_call: TRBJ2-7; clone_size: NA; d_call: TRBD1
cdr3_aa: CASSLGGQGYEQYF; cdr3_nt: TGTGCCAGCAGCTTAGGGGGACAGGGGTACGAGCAGTACTTC; v_call: TRBV7-2; j_call: TRBJ2-7; clone_size: NA; d_call: TRBD1
cdr3_aa: CASSEYLDEKLFF; cdr3_nt: TGTGCCAGCAGTGAGTACCTAGATGAAAAACTGTTTTTT; v_call: TRBV6-1; j_call: TRBJ1-4; clone_size: NA; d_call: NA
cdr3_aa: CASSQQGPETQYF; cdr3_nt: TGTGCCAGCAGTCAACAGGGCCCAGAGACCCAGTACTTC; v_call: TRBV6-6; j_call: TRBJ2-5; clone_size: NA; d_call: NA
cdr3_aa: CASSLGQGAFNEQYF; cdr3_nt: TGTGCCAGCAGCCTCGGACAGGGGGCATTTAACGAGCAGTACTTC; v_call: TRBV7-3; j_call: TRBJ2-7; clone_size: NA; d_call: TRBD1
cdr3_aa: CASSLEGLTNTDTQYF; cdr3_nt: TGTGCCAGCAGCTTGGAAGGGCTAACTAACACAGATACGCAGTATTTT; v_call: TRBV5-4; j_call: TRBJ2-3; clone_size: NA; d_call: NA
cdr3_aa: CASSLRGEEQDGETQYF; cdr3_nt: TGTGCCAGCAGCTTAAGGGGCGAGGAACAGGATGGAGAGACCCAGTACTTC; v_call: TRBV7-4; j_call: TRBJ2-5; clone_size: NA; d_call: NA
cdr3_aa: CASSSRGSNQPQHF; cdr3_nt: TGTGCCAGCAGCTCCCGGGGGAGCAATCAGCCCCAGCATTTT; v_call: TRBV27; j_call: TRBJ1-5; clone_size: few; d_call: NA
cdr3_aa: CATSLSGRVNTEAFF; cdr3_nt: TGTGCCACCTCTCTAAGTGGCAGGGTGAACACTGAAGCTTTCTTT; v_call: TRBV11-2; j_call: TRBJ1-1; clone_size: NA; d_call: NA
cdr3_aa: CASSQGASGGASGELFF; cdr3_nt: TGCGCCAGCAGCCAAGGGGCAAGCGGGGGGGCCTCCGGGGAGCTGTTTTTT; v_call: TRBV4-1; j_call: TRBJ2-2; clone_size: NA; d_call: TRBD2
cdr3_aa: CASSGGLADDTQYF; cdr3_nt: TGTGCCAGCAGCGGGGGACTAGCGGACGATACGCAGTATTTT; v_call: TRBV9; j_call: TRBJ2-3; clone_size: NA; d_call: TRBD2
cdr3_aa: CASTAGAGQSYGYTF; cdr3_nt: TGTGCCAGCACCGCGGGGGCGGGACAGTCCTATGGCTACACCTTC; v_call: TRBV6-5; j_call: TRBJ1-2; clone_size: NA; d_call: TRBD1
cdr3_aa: CASSPNSLTGTWEQFF; cdr3_nt: TGTGCCAGCAGTCCGAATTCGTTAACAGGGACTTGGGAGCAGTTCTTC; v_call: TRBV27; j_call: TRBJ2-1; clone_size: NA; d_call: NA
cdr3_aa: CRVGTGSTDTQYF; cdr3_nt: TGCAGGGTGGGGACAGGGAGCACAGATACGCAGTATTTT; v_call: TRBV29-1; j_call: TRBJ2-3; clone_size: NA; d_call: TRBD1
cdr3_aa: CASRPTGVEKLFF; cdr3_nt: TGTGCCAGCAGACCAACAGGGGTTGAAAAACTGTTTTTT; v_call: TRBV5-6; j_call: TRBJ1-4; clone_size: NA; d_call: TRBD1
cdr3_aa: CASSLVSYEQYF; cdr3_nt: TGTGCCAGCAGCTTAGTTTCCTACGAGCAGTACTTC; v_call: TRBV7-9; j_call: TRBJ2-7; clone_size: NA; d_call: NA
cdr3_aa: CASSLTGGGSSYNSPLHF; cdr3_nt: TGTGCCAGCAGCTTGACAGGGGGCGGAAGCTCCTATAATTCACCCCTCCACTTT; v_call: TRBV7-8; j_call: TRBJ1-6; clone_size: NA; d_call: TRBD1
cdr3_aa: CASSLSGTGADQYF; cdr3_nt: TGTGCCAGCAGTTTGTCCGGGACAGGGGCGGACCAGTACTTC; v_call: TRBV28; j_call: TRBJ2-5; clone_size: many; d_call: TRBD1
cdr3_aa: CASRTTGNYGYTF; cdr3_nt: TGTGCCAGCAGAACAACAGGGAACTATGGCTACACCTTC; v_call: TRBV6-5; j_call: TRBJ1-2; clone_size: few; d_call: NA
cdr3_aa: CASSVNPYFIPVELNTEAFF; cdr3_nt: TGTGCCAGCAGCGTTAACCCCTATTTTATTCCCGTGGAACTCAACACTGAAGCTTTCTTT; v_call: TRBV28; j_call: TRBJ1-1; clone_size: NA; d_call: NA
cdr3_aa: CASSQWGLAGAGANVLTF; cdr3_nt: TGCGCCAGCAGCCAATGGGGGCTAGCGGGGGCTGGGGCCAACGTCCTGACTTTC; v_call: TRBV5-1; j_call: TRBJ2-6; clone_size: NA; d_call: TRBD2
cdr3_aa: CASGHRGEQFF; cdr3_nt: TGTGCTAGTGGGCACAGGGGTGAGCAGTTCTTC; v_call: TRBV12-5; j_call: TRBJ2-1; clone_size: NA; d_call: TRBD1
cdr3_aa: CASSLGVWQGNNEKLFF; cdr3_nt: TGCGCCAGCAGCTTGGGCGTTTGGCAGGGTAATAATGAAAAACTGTTTTTT; v_call: TRBV5-1; j_call: TRBJ1-4; clone_size: once; d_call: NA
cdr3_aa: CASSWTSGNQETQYF; cdr3_nt: TGTGCCAGCAGCTGGACTAGCGGGAACCAAGAGACCCAGTACTTC; v_call: TRBV7-2; j_call: TRBJ2-5; clone_size: NA; d_call: TRBD2
cdr3_aa: CAAGSQTGDYEQYF; cdr3_nt: TGTGCCGCCGGGTCGCAGACAGGAGACTACGAGCAGTACTTC; v_call: TRBV27; j_call: TRBJ2-7; clone_size: once; d_call: NA
cdr3_aa: CASSHRDYGYTF; cdr3_nt: TGTGCCAGCAGTCACAGGGACTATGGCTACACCTTC; v_call: TRBV7-2; j_call: TRBJ1-2; clone_size: NA; d_call: NA
cdr3_aa: CASSASGGAYNEQFF; cdr3_nt: TGCGCCAGCAGCGCTAGCGGGGGGGCCTACAATGAGCAGTTCTTC; v_call: TRBV5-1; j_call: TRBJ2-1; clone_size: NA; d_call: TRBD2
cdr3_aa: CASSFRRPGTSGGSSSTDTQYF; cdr3_nt: TGTGCCAGCAGTTTTCGACGTCCCGGGACTAGCGGGGGGAGCTCTAGCACAGATACGCAGTATTTT; v_call: TRBV27; j_call: TRBJ2-3; clone_size: NA; d_call: TRBD2
cdr3_aa: CASSVQLAETGELFF; cdr3_nt: TGTGCCAGCAGCGTACAACTAGCGGAAACCGGGGAGCTGTTTTTT; v_call: TRBV9; j_call: TRBJ2-2; clone_size: NA; d_call: TRBD2
cdr3_aa: CASSQETGGFYNEQFF; cdr3_nt: TGCGCCAGCAGCCAAGAGACGGGGGGGTTCTACAATGAGCAGTTCTTC; v_call: TRBV4-1; j_call: TRBJ2-1; clone_size: NA; d_call: TRBD2
cdr3_aa: CAWLLGDRDNSPLHF; cdr3_nt: TGTGCCTGGCTTCTGGGGGACAGGGATAATTCACCCCTCCACTTT; v_call: TRBV30; j_call: TRBJ1-6; clone_size: once; d_call: TRBD1
cdr3_aa: CASSQDRGGSNQPQHF; cdr3_nt: TGCGCCAGCAGCCAAGATAGGGGGGGTAGCAATCAGCCCCAGCATTTT; v_call: TRBV4-3; j_call: TRBJ1-5; clone_size: NA; d_call: NA
cdr3_aa: CASSFLSGELFF; cdr3_nt: TGTGCCAGCAGCTTTTTGTCCGGGGAGCTGTTTTTT; v_call: TRBV7-2; j_call: TRBJ2-2; clone_size: NA; d_call: NA
cdr3_aa: CASSLDGFGAGNTIYF; cdr3_nt: TGCGCCAGCAGCTTGGACGGGTTTGGGGCTGGAAACACCATATATTTT; v_call: TRBV5-1; j_call: TRBJ1-3; clone_size: NA; d_call: NA